This TCR beta chain was recorded in a study of OX40 agonist ivuxolimab in advanced cancers. The overall study: In this cohort, patients received ivuxolimab, an agonistic anti-OX40 (CD134) antibody. Patients with hepatocellular carcinoma, melanoma, renal cell or head and neck cancer made up the dose-escalation patients.

With autoimmune disease history or systemic immunosuppression, patients were excluded. The table came from immunoSEQ multiplex PCR; TCRdb's copy has only in-frame clones and leaves some out. The table lists tens of thousands of clones, over 90% of them singletons. The CDR3 covers 14 residues. The germline V gene encodes CDR1 SNHLY and CDR2 FYNNEI. J was trimmed by 9 bases and V by 3 bases; bases with no gene match: 2. The sequencing here drew on CD4+ or CD8+ T cells sorted from blood, taken in a trial of the OX40 agonist ivuxolimab. The chain links TRBV2 to TRBJ1-6; 10 bases line up with TRBD1. This TCR derives from an adult with an advanced solid tumor such as melanoma, head and neck, liver or kidney cancer. The CDR3 DNA reads as TGTGCCAGCAGTGAGGGGACAGGGGTTTCACCCCTCCACTTT. Translating gives CASSEGTGVSPLHF.